This T cell receptor beta chain was recorded in a study of cytomegalovirus exposure and HLA in healthy donors (dated by TCRdb to the late 2010s). Some background on the complete study: An earlier analysis of several hundred of the donors reported about 300 Gb of sequence data and around 100 million unique TCR beta sequences obtained from roughly 170 million T cells. About 330 gigabases of sequencing data and around 85 million unique TCR sequences made up an early release that covered around 640 HLA-typed donors. Of the 300 to 500 genotyped donors, approximately 80% were placed in the genetic ancestry cluster associated with self-reported Caucasian donors. The study aimed to test whether signatures of past pathogen exposure could be identified by cataloging public T cell receptors. Using immunosequencing, the study profiled T cell repertoires from around 670 subjects and related those repertoires to cytomegalovirus serostatus. A separate validation cohort of roughly 130 different subjects was used in addition to the roughly 640-subject first cohort. To predict cytomegalovirus infection status, the study brought together high-throughput TCR immunosequencing, statistical association of individual TCRs with disease status, and machine learning. A later analysis re-examined previously published TCR beta repertoires from just over 650 donors and added high-resolution HLA genotyping to investigate patterns of TCR occurrence. The later analysis used no new phenotypic data to find candidate immune exposures, relying instead on TCR beta sequences and their occurrence across donors. To decide whether each TCR beta V gene segment behaved as functional or pseudogenic, an earlier analysis of approximately 600 of the donors relied on high-throughput TCR beta sequencing. Donor age, sex, ethnicity and CMV serostatus were collected together with the repertoire data. A later genetic analysis took genome-wide SNP genotypes for about 55% of the roughly 700 donors and used that subset as a discovery cohort. Every discovery cohort repertoire had been produced on one sequencing platform. HLA typing included class I and class II loci at four-digit resolution. Typing coverage differed by locus: A, B, C, DRB1 and DQB1 were typed in about 620-630 donors, DQA1 in around 500, DPA1 in 600 to 610, and DPB1 in 472. A handful of DR-DQ haplotypes were handled as single units for association and clustering because linkage in the cohort was strong. On average, roughly 250,000 unique TCR beta nucleotide sequences were sequenced per donor among 398 genotyped donors of the cohort, with roughly 18% of those sequences being non-productive. What the research found in general, with its limitations: A few of the identified cytomegalovirus-associated TCR beta chains were confirmed in vitro to be specific for cytomegalovirus antigens. The study gave a list of more than 150 TCR beta chains associated with cytomegalovirus. Immune exposure information for the cohort was limited to CMV serostatus. Correlated functional status among segregating V segments might reflect linkage disequilibrium, but an unknown experimental factor could not be ruled out. A later genetic analysis reported fewer N-insertions in productive TCRs among donors in an Asian-associated ancestry cluster than the roughly 720-donor mean. The sequencing pipeline was judged likely to have produced a cluster of highly shared sequence variants as a technical artifact. Because some donors lacked HLA typing at each locus, the association tests relied only on the typed subset. Strong co-occurrence of HLA alleles, especially DR and DQ, made assigning TCR associations to individual alleles difficult. In an earlier analysis of some 640 of the donors, most TCR beta V segments were observed in productive rearrangements about 90% or about 30% of the time, broadly matching IMGT annotations. At a false discovery rate of 0.05, a later analysis linked 16,951 TCR beta sequences to specific HLA alleles. According to a later analysis, TCR association rates differed among HLA loci, with DRB1 alleles showing the most associated TCRs and HLA-C alleles showing the fewest. Because the 87-base-pair reads could not distinguish some IMGT-functional V segments, including TRBV6-2 and TRBV6-3, those segments were excluded. Approximately 18 rarely observed V segments, including chromosome 9 orphons, were excluded from the earlier analysis of a few hundred of the donors because counts were too low. It was suggested by the authors that the approach could potentially be generalized to other disease states and immunological phenotypes. An association between a missense DCLRE1C variant and V-gene and J-gene trimming of TCR beta chains was found in a later genetic analysis and replicated in an independent cohort. According to a later analysis, parvovirus B19, influenza, CMV and Epstein-Barr virus appeared linked to several top co-occurrence clusters. In a later analysis, HLA-associated TCR beta chains were found to be more clonally expanded and to have lower generation probabilities than equally common non-associated chains. In both the original and validation cohorts, the classifier was reported to diagnose cytomegalovirus status with high specificity and sensitivity. A further reported finding was that TCR beta sequences accurately predicted the HLA-A and HLA-B alleles for most subjects in the first cohort. Most CMV-associated TCR beta chains appeared to be HLA-restricted in a later analysis, and the HLA associations seemed to be driven largely by CMV exposure. Most TCR sequences were observed very rarely across donors, whereas some public TCRs were present in many individuals. Sequencing depth was assumed to be roughly uniform across donors in the presence/absence analyses, though that assumption may not hold. This cohort had only TCR beta chains sequenced, and the lack of alpha or paired-chain data limited which features could be detected.

Libraries were prepared through the immunoSEQ multiplex PCR assay. For the multiplex PCR, a mixture combining 60 forward primers for TCR Vbeta segments and 13 reverse primers for TCR Jbeta segments was used. Amplification of the CDR3 region of rearranged TCR beta genes was performed with a multiplex PCR assay on genomic DNA. Amplified TCR beta libraries were sequenced as 87-base-pair reads on the Illumina HiSeq System. The paper's data handling went like this. In a later analysis, tens of millions of unique TCR beta chains were counted across the 666 repertoires, and about 10 million of these chains were shared by at least two donors. To remove PCR and sequencing errors, raw reads were error-corrected and collapsed into unique sequences using a nearest-neighbor algorithm that merged closely related sequences. CDR3 sequences were aligned to IMGT reference sequences to assign V, D and J gene segments. For a sequence to be retained, a match of at least six nucleotides was required to both a V gene segment and a J gene segment. Rearrangements were classified as productive when the CDR3 lacked stop codons and remained in frame with V and J, and all other rearrangements were classified as non-productive. Following IMGT convention, CDR3 was defined as the stretch from the second conserved V-encoded cysteine up to the conserved J-encoded phenylalanine. Sequences without an unambiguous match to a single V gene segment were excluded from the earlier analysis of 500 to 700 of the donors. An earlier analysis of approximately 590 of the donors classified V segments as functional when productive rearrangements were above 56.7% and as segregating when the standard deviation between donors was above 5%. To diagnose cytomegalovirus status from the catalog of TCR beta chain sequences, a statistical classification framework was built. V and J gene assignment, in a later analysis, came from comparing TCR nucleotide sequences with IMGT/GENE-DB human TR gene sequences. A later analysis assigned CDR3 sequences and most-parsimonious VDJ recombination scenarios with the TCRdist pipeline. In a later analysis, each TCR beta chain was defined by its CDR3 amino acid sequence together with its V-gene family, and reads lacking a unique V-gene family were excluded. To address suspected cross-contamination and a sequencing artifact, a later analysis removed a few hundred highly shared, low-generation-probability nucleotide sequences. In a later analysis, a clonal expansion index for each public chain was calculated from normalized within-repertoire ranks of inferred template counts. Generation probabilities in a later analysis came from a VDJ recombination model fitted to out-of-frame rearrangements, and those results were checked against IGoR. In a later analysis, hypergeometric tests were used to score TCR-TCR, TCR-HLA and TCR-CMV co-occurrence, with a repertoire-size bias correction applied to TCR pairs. False discovery rates were estimated in a later analysis by permuting HLA or CMV assignments 20 times. In a later analysis, co-occurring TCRs were grouped with DBSCAN, and TCRdist sequence similarity was added when clustering was performed within HLA-allele-positive subsets. For co-occurrence clustering, repertoires with fewer than 30,000 or more than 120,000 public chains were excluded, along with about five repertoires with anomalous nucleotide sharing. This immuneACCESS table, as held by TCRdb, lists in-frame sequences with V and J called but not all clones. Of the missing ones, under half trace to an unresolved V gene in checked studies; the others have no known cause. V and J calls and clone size are as listed in that table; D and trimming were resolved from the DNA. For this sample the table gives some 150,000 clones, of which 70% were detected only once. The ten largest make up 2.1% of the sample.

The cohort was made up of about 610 healthy bone marrow donors. Cohort members were all nominally healthy when sampled, although unrecorded immune exposures were likely present. The donor tested CMV seropositive, placing the donor among the approximately 310 seropositive members of the cohort. Each donor provided a peripheral blood sample, and peripheral blood mononuclear cells were used for TCR beta sequencing. Genomic DNA extraction from the blood cell samples was performed with the Qiagen DNeasy Blood Extraction Kit. Details on this clone: Its antigen is currently not known. No quality values exist for individual bases; no much larger clone is one base distant.

The germline V gene (reference sequence) yields LNHDA for CDR1 and SQIVND for CDR2. Inclusive of the bounding cysteine and phenylalanine, the CDR3 is 15 residues long. Only the CDR3 part of the read is kept: 45 bases, read in frame from the first base. Trimming accounts for 5 bases at V and 7 bases at J, while the number of junction bases matched to no gene is 7. The chain joins TRBV19 to TRBJ1-4, with 10 bases matching TRBD1. Sequencing input: PBMCs. The sequence was collected from a woman between 55 and 75 years old in good health and CMV-seropositive. The CDR3 reads as follows: CASSFSGQGIEKLFF. The bases are TGTGCCAGTAGTTTCTCGGGACAGGGGATTGAAAAACTGTTTTTT.